The text below deals with one T cell receptor beta chain. The specificity of this receptor is unknown. Base qualities are not recorded, but no much larger clone differs from it by a single base. The trial excluded patients who had a history of autoimmune disease or were on systemic immunosuppression. Peripheral blood for TCR sequencing was drawn from every dose cohort at baseline, at cycle 4 day 1 and at cycle 7 day 1. The samples were drawn from a first-in-human, open-label, multicenter phase I dose-escalation trial of ivuxolimab. Adults with locally advanced or metastatic melanoma, renal cell carcinoma, hepatocellular carcinoma or head and neck squamous cell carcinoma were enrolled in the trial. CD4+ and CD8+ T cells were sorted separately from peripheral blood before TCR sequencing. Genomic DNA was extracted from sorted cells for sequencing of the TCRbeta CDR3 region. The immunoSEQ Assay was used to sequence the TCRbeta CDR3 regions. Imported from immuneACCESS, the table was reduced by TCRdb to in-frame sequences with V and J called. These copies leave out some clones; in studies compared against another copy, an unresolved V gene accounts for under half, and the cause of the remainder is not known. This sample has under 100,000 clones in its table, and about 92% of those were observed once. 0.5% to 0.6% of the sample is held by the ten biggest clonotypes.

This sample is drawn from a study of OX40 agonist ivuxolimab in advanced cancers. Looking at the study overall: The costimulatory receptor OX40 (CD134) was targeted by ivuxolimab, a fully human IgG2 agonistic monoclonal antibody. The paper reports the monotherapy dose-escalation portion (N = 52 patients) of the phase I ivuxolimab trial. Patients were allowed to have had prior anti-PD-1, anti-PD-L1 or anti-CTLA-4 therapy, and 30% to 40% of the dose-escalation patients had been treated with checkpoint inhibitors. Partial responses were achieved by three dose-escalation patients, of whom one had hepatocellular carcinoma and two had cutaneous melanoma. The purpose of peripheral TCRbeta sequencing was to test whether ivuxolimab changed TCR sequence diversity and led to clonal T-cell expansion. In the dose-escalation cohort, 82.7% of patients were male, and the mean age was approximately 64 years, with a range of about 20 to 79. Intravenous ivuxolimab was administered to patients every 2 weeks at six dose levels: 0.01, 0.1, 0.3, 1.5, 3 and 10 mg/kg. Of the 50 to 55 dose-escalation patients, hepatocellular carcinoma was present in about 19, melanoma in some 15, renal cell carcinoma in 9 and head and neck cancer in 9.

The CDR3 has 15 amino acids, counting the end cysteine and phenylalanine. Only the CDR3 DNA stays, 45 bases, in frame from base 1. CDR1 and CDR2 are read off the germline V gene as MDHEN and SYDVKM. Trimming takes 7 bases off V and 1 base off J; junction bases not matched to a gene: 7. The full study reports these points: The antigen specificity of the peripheral T cells that underwent clonal expansion was not determined. Partial responders in the 0.1-3.0 mg/kg groups had among the lowest normalized peripheral clonal expansion, especially among CD8+ T cells. After ivuxolimab, expanded clones were on average more numerous among CD8+ T cells than among CD4+ T cells. Low levels of normalized T-cell clonal expansion were also shown by some nonresponding patients. At doses from 0.1 to 3.0 mg/kg, clonal expansion was seen in both CD4+ and CD8+ blood T cells between baseline and week 6.

The sequences come from CD4+ or CD8+ T cells sorted from blood, collected in a trial of the OX40 agonist ivuxolimab. The TCR originated in an adult with an advanced solid tumor such as melanoma, head and neck, liver or kidney cancer. Recombination joined TRBV28 with TRBJ1-1; a stretch of 9 junction bases matches TRBD1. At the DNA level, the sequence is TGTGCCAGCACTAAACAGGGGGCCAGGAACACTGAAGCTTTCTTT. Its product reads: CASTKQGARNTEAFF.